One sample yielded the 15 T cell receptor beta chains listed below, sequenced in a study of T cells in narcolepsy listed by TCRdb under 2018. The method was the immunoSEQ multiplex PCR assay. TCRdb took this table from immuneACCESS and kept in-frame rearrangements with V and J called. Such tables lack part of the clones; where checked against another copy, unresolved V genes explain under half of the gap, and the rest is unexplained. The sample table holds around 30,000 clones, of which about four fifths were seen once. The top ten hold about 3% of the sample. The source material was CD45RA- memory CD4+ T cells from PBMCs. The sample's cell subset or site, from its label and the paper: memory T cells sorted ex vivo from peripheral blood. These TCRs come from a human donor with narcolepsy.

DNA of the CDR3: TGTGCCAGCAGCTTAACGTCCGCAGACAACTATGGCTACACCTTC. Translating gives CASSLTSADNYGYTF. The chain combines TRBV7-3 with TRBJ1-2, with D unresolved. Germline CDR1 is SGHTA and CDR2 is FQGTGA. This CDR3 has 15 residues. The ends were cut back, 0 bases at V and 2 bases at J, with 10 bases in the middle. Filled out from reference TRBV7-3 and TRBJ1-2, the complete variable domain reads GAGVSQTPSNKVTEKGKYVELRCDPISGHTALYWYRQSLGQGPEFLIYFQGTGAADDSGLPNDRFFAVRPEGSVSTLKIQRTERGDSAVYLCASSLTSADNYGYTFGSGTRLTVV.

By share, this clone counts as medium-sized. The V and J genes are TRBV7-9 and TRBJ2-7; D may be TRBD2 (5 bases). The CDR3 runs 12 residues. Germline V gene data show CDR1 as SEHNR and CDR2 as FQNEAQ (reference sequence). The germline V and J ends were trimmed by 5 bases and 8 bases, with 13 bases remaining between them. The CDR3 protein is CASSPPEGQQYF. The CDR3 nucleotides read TGTGCCAGCAGCCCGCCCGAGGGTCAGCAGTACTTC.

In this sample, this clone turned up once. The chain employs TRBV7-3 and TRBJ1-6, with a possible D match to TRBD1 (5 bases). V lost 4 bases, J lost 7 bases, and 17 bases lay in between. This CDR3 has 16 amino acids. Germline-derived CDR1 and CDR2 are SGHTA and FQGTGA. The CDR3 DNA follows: TGTGCCAGCAGCTCGGGGTCCCGGTGGGGGAATTCACCCCTCCACTTT. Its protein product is CASSSGSRWGNSPLHF.

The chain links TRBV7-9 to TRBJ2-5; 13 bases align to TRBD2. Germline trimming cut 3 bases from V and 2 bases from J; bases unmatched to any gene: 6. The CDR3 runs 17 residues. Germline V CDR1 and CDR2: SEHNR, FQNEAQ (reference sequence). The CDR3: CASSFGTSGVRQETQYF. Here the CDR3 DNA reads TGTGCCAGCAGCTTCGGGACTAGCGGGGTTAGGCAAGAGACCCAGTACTTC.

The CDR3: CATSRERDRLREQFF. The CDR3 bases are TGTGCCACCAGCAGGGAAAGGGACAGGCTCCGTGAGCAGTTCTTC. The chain uses TRBV15 and TRBJ2-1; 8 positions agree with TRBD1. Trimming removed 3 bases from V and 9 bases from J; junction bases left unmatched: 10. This CDR3 contains 15 residues. Germline V gene sequence: CDR1 LNHNV, CDR2 YYDKDF (reference sequence).

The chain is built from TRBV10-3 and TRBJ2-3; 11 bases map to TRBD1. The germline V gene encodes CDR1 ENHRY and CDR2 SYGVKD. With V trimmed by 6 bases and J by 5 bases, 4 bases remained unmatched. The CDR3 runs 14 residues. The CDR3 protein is CAIRGDRGRDTQYF. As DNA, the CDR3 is TGTGCCATCAGAGGGGACAGGGGGAGAGATACGCAGTATTTT.

CDR3 in DNA: TGTGCCAGCAGCGTAGGCTTTGGGGGGGGGAACACTGAAGCTTTCTTT. Protein sequence: CASSVGFGGGNTEAFF. The chain links TRBV7-8 to TRBJ1-1; tentative D call: TRBD1 (5 bases). V was cut by 5 bases and J by 1 base, with 17 bases left in between. Looked up from germline, CDR1 is SGHVS and CDR2 is FQNEAQ. This CDR3 has 16 amino acids.

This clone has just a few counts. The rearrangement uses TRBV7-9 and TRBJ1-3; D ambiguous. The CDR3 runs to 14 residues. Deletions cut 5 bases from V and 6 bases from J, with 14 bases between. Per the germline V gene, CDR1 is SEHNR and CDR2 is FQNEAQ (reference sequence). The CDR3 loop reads CASSPVRVENTIYF. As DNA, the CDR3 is TGTGCCAGCAGCCCCGTTAGGGTAGAAAACACCATATATTTT.

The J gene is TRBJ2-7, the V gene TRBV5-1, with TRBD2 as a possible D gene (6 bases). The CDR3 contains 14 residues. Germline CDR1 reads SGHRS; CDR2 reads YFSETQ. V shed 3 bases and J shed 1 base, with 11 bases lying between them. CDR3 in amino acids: CASSSGVNSYEQYF. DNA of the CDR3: TGCGCCAGCAGCTCGGGGGTCAATTCCTACGAGCAGTACTTC.

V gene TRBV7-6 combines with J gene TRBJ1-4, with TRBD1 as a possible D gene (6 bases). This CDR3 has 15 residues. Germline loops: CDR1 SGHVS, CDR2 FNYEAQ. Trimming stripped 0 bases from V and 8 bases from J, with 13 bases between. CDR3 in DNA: TGTGCCAGCAGCTTAGCAGGGGGTGCAGAGGAAAAACTGTTTTTT. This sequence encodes CASSLAGGAEEKLFF.

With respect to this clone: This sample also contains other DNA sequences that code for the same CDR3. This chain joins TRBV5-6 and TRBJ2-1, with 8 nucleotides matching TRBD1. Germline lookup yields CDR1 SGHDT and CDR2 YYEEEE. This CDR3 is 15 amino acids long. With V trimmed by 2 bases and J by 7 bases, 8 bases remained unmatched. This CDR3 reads CASSLGQGRFNEQFF. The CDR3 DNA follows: TGTGCCAGCAGCTTAGGACAGGGAAGGTTTAATGAGCAGTTCTTC.

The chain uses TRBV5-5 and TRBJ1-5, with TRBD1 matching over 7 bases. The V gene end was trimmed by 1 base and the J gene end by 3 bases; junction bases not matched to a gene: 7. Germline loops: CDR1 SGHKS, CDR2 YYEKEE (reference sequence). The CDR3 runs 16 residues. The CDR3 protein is CASSLREGGSNQPQHF. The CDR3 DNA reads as TGTGCCAGCAGCTTGAGGGAAGGGGGCTCCAATCAGCCCCAGCATTTT.

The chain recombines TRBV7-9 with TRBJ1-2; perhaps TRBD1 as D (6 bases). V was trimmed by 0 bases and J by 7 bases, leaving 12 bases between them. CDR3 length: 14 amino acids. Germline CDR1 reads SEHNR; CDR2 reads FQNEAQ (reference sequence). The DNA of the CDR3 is TGTGCCAGCAGCTTAGCCAACAGGGTCGGTGGCTACACCTTC. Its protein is CASSLANRVGGYTF.

DNA of the CDR3: TGTGCCAGCAGCAAATTGGGGAATAGGGGGGACAATGAGCAGTTCTTC. It codes for CASSKLGNRGDNEQFF. The rearrangement joins TRBV11-2 to TRBJ2-1; D is possibly TRBD1 or TRBD2 (6 bases each). The CDR3 loop spans 16 amino acids. Trimming cost V 5 bases and J 5 bases, with 19 bases left between them. The germline gives CDR1 SGHAT, CDR2 FQNNGV.

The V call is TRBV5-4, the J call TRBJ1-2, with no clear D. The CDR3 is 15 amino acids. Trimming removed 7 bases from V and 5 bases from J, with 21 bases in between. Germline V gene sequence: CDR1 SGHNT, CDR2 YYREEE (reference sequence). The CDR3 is CASSTRGRNPYGYTF. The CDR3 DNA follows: TGTGCCAGCTCGACCCGAGGGAGGAATCCTTATGGCTACACCTTC.